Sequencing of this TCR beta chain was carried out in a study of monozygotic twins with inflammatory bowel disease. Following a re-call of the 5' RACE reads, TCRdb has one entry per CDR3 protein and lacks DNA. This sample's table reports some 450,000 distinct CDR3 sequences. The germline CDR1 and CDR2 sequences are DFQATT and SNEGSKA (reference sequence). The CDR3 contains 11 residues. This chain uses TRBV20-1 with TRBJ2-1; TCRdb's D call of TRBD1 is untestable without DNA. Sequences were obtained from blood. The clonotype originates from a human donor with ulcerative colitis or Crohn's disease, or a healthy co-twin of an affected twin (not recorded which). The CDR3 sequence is CSARSGTPRFF.